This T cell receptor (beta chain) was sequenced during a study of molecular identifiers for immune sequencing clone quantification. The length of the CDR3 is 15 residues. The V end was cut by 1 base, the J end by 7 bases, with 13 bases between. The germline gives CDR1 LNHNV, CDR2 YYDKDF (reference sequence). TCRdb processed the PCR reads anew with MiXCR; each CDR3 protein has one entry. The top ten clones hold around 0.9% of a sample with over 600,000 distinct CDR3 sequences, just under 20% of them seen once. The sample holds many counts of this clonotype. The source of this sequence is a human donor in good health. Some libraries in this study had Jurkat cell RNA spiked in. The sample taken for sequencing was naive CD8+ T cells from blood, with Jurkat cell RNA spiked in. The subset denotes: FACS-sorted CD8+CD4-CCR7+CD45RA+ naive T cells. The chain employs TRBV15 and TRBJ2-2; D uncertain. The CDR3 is CATSRGQEGNGELFF. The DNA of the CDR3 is TGTGCCACCAGCAGAGGACAAGAAGGAAACGGGGAGCTGTTTTTT.